This T cell receptor beta chain was documented in a study of blood T cell repertoires in COVID-19. Background on the study: The samples span acute and convalescent COVID-19 from the United States, Italy and Spain. The analysed material was cDNA or gDNA that came from T cells, B-cell-depleted T cells, or PBMCs.

Per the study methods: Reference gene primers were amplified, and this amplification served to estimate nucleated cell counts. The table came from immunoSEQ multiplex PCR; TCRdb's copy has only in-frame clones and leaves some out. Clone size and the V and J calls come from that table; the DNA yielded D and trimming. The table shows over 60,000 clones, with 84% occurring only once. This clone was found once. Per germline, CDR1 MNHEY and CDR2 SVGAGI. With 5 bases clipped from V and 8 bases from J, the junction kept 7 bases outside the gene matches. The CDR3 spans 13 residues. The receptor was isolated from a human donor in a cohort sampled during active COVID-19. The specimen sequenced was peripheral blood. V is TRBV6-5 and J is TRBJ2-7; 9 bases agree with TRBD2. The CDR3 coding sequence is TGTGCCAGCAGTCCCCTTAGCGGGAGAAAGCAGTACTTC. This translates into CASSPLSGRKQYF.